This T cell receptor (beta chain) was recovered during a study of blood T cell repertoires in COVID-19. Study details: PBMCs, B-cell-depleted T cells, or T cells provided the cDNA or gDNA that made up the material.

Per the germline V gene, CDR1 is SGHTA and CDR2 is FQGTGA. CDR3 length equals 14 residues. V dropped 1 base and J dropped 8; count of bases not matched to a gene: 2. Assay: immunoSEQ multiplex PCR; the TCRdb copy retains only in-frame clones and omits some. The sample yields 150,000 to 200,000 clones, about 83% seen once. Sequenced: peripheral blood. This clonotype was sampled from a human donor in a cohort sampled during active COVID-19. The genes are TRBV7-3 and TRBJ1-4, with 9 bases identical to TRBD1. Written as DNA, the CDR3 is TGTGCCAGCAGCTTAATGGGACAGGGAGAAAAACTGTTTTTT. Amino acids: CASSLMGQGEKLFF.